This is a list of T cell receptor beta chains from one sample in a study of technical replicates of blood from several donors. Generated by immunoSEQ multiplex PCR, the TCRdb table keeps only in-frame clones and is missing some. Of more than 65,000 clones listed, more than 90% are singletons. What was sequenced was T cells isolated from PBMCs. Receptor source: a human donor in good health. Both conserved end residues are part of each CDR3. The D gene is left open where the match is weak. Some rows mark clone size as missing; the rest say once, few, many or name a class of expanded clone.

J gene: TRBJ1-1; V gene: TRBV25-1; D gene: TRBD1; clone size: .; CDR3 DNA: TGTGCCAGCAGTGAGACAGGGGGGATTATGAACACTGAAGCTTTCTTT; CDR3 protein: CASSETGGIMNTEAFF
J gene: TRBJ1-2; V gene: TRBV27; D gene: TRBD1; clone size: .; CDR3 DNA: TGTGCCAGCAGTTTATCGGACAGGTGGCCTAACTATGGCTACACCTTC; CDR3 protein: CASSLSDRWPNYGYTF
J gene: TRBJ2-2; V gene: TRBV6-5; D gene: .; clone size: .; CDR3 DNA: TGTGCCAGCAGTTACTCCCAGGGCACCGGGGAGCTGTTTTTT; CDR3 protein: CASSYSQGTGELFF
J gene: TRBJ2-7; V gene: TRBV19; D gene: .; clone size: .; CDR3 DNA: TGTGCCAGTAGTATCGGGGTAACCTACGAGCAGTACTTC; CDR3 protein: CASSIGVTYEQYF
J gene: TRBJ1-2; V gene: TRBV25-1; D gene: .; clone size: once; CDR3 DNA: TGTGCCAGCAGTGAATTCGGAGTAAGGAGGGGCTACACCTTC; CDR3 protein: CASSEFGVRRGYTF
J gene: TRBJ1-4; V gene: TRBV28; D gene: .; clone size: .; CDR3 DNA: TGTGCCAGCAGTTTACCGGACAGAGGGATTAATGAAAAACTGTTTTTT; CDR3 protein: CASSLPDRGINEKLFF
J gene: TRBJ2-3; V gene: TRBV7-9; D gene: .; clone size: .; CDR3 DNA: TGTGCCAGCAGCTTCCGGGGAGGTGGTGGAGATACGCAGTATTTT; CDR3 protein: CASSFRGGGGDTQYF
J gene: TRBJ1-4; V gene: TRBV19; D gene: TRBD1; clone size: .; CDR3 DNA: TGTGCCAGTAGTGCAGACAGGGAAGGTAATGAAAAACTGTTTTTT; CDR3 protein: CASSADREGNEKLFF
J gene: TRBJ2-7; V gene: TRBV29-1; D gene: TRBD1; clone size: once; CDR3 DNA: TGCAGCGTTGGGATGGACAGGGACTACGAGCAGTACTTC; CDR3 protein: CSVGMDRDYEQYF
J gene: TRBJ2-7; V gene: TRBV27; D gene: TRBD2; clone size: .; CDR3 DNA: TGTGCCAGCAGTTTAACGGCGGGAGGGTCCTACGAGCAGTACTTC; CDR3 protein: CASSLTAGGSYEQYF
J gene: TRBJ2-3; V gene: TRBV7-6; D gene: TRBD2; clone size: .; CDR3 DNA: TGTGCCAGCAGCTTACTAGCGGGAGTAATAACAGATACGCAGTATTTT; CDR3 protein: CASSLLAGVITDTQYF
J gene: TRBJ2-2; V gene: TRBV10-3; D gene: TRBD1; clone size: .; CDR3 DNA: TGTGCCTCGGGACAGGGGATTAACACCGGGGAGCTGTTTTTT; CDR3 protein: CASGQGINTGELFF
J gene: TRBJ2-6; V gene: TRBV7-9; D gene: .; clone size: once; CDR3 DNA: TGTGCCAGCCCTGGGGGGAAGACATCTGGGGCCAACGTCCTGACTTTC; CDR3 protein: CASPGGKTSGANVLTF
J gene: TRBJ1-2; V gene: TRBV4-1; D gene: .; clone size: .; CDR3 DNA: TGCGCCAGCAGCCAAGCGCCGGGAGTATTAAGGAAGGATGGCTACACCTTC; CDR3 protein: CASSQAPGVLRKDGYTF
J gene: TRBJ2-3; V gene: TRBV4-1; D gene: TRBD2; clone size: once; CDR3 DNA: TGCGCCAGCAGCCAAGATTGGGGGAGGGCCGCGGATACGCAGTATTTT; CDR3 protein: CASSQDWGRAADTQYF
J gene: TRBJ2-7; V gene: TRBV6-5; D gene: TRBD1; clone size: .; CDR3 DNA: TGTGCCAGCAGGCACCGGGACAGGGTCCACGAGCAGTACTTC; CDR3 protein: CASRHRDRVHEQYF
J gene: TRBJ1-1; V gene: TRBV2; D gene: .; clone size: .; CDR3 DNA: TGTGCCAGTTATTTCGGACAAGCTAACACTGAAGCTTTCTTT; CDR3 protein: CASYFGQANTEAFF
J gene: TRBJ1-4; V gene: TRBV7-2; D gene: .; clone size: .; CDR3 DNA: TGTGCCAGCAGCTTAGCGGGGCTTAATGAAAAACTGTTTTTT; CDR3 protein: CASSLAGLNEKLFF
J gene: TRBJ2-7; V gene: TRBV7-2; D gene: TRBD2; clone size: once; CDR3 DNA: TGTGCCAGCAGCTTAAAGGCTAGCGGTACCTACGAGCAGTACTTC; CDR3 protein: CASSLKASGTYEQYF
J gene: TRBJ1-2; V gene: TRBV29-1; D gene: TRBD1; clone size: .; CDR3 DNA: TGCAGCGGGACAGGGGGCAGCCTCTATGGCTACACCTTC; CDR3 protein: CSGTGGSLYGYTF
J gene: TRBJ1-3; V gene: TRBV6-5; D gene: TRBD1; clone size: .; CDR3 DNA: TGTGCCAGCAAAATCCGGGACAGCTCTGGAAACACCATATATTTT; CDR3 protein: CASKIRDSSGNTIYF
J gene: TRBJ1-2; V gene: TRBV11-3; D gene: TRBD1; clone size: .; CDR3 DNA: TGTGCCAGCAGCGCAGGGGGGTACGGCTACACCTTC; CDR3 protein: CASSAGGYGYTF
J gene: TRBJ2-7; V gene: TRBV28; D gene: .; clone size: .; CDR3 DNA: TGTGCCAGCAGTCTCCTATACTACGAGCAGTACTTC; CDR3 protein: CASSLLYYEQYF
J gene: TRBJ2-7; V gene: TRBV4-2; D gene: TRBD2; clone size: .; CDR3 DNA: TGTGCCAGCAGCCACCTTGGACTAGCGGGAGGGGGGGCCTACGAGCAGTACTTC; CDR3 protein: CASSHLGLAGGGAYEQYF
J gene: TRBJ2-7; V gene: TRBV23-1; D gene: TRBD1; clone size: .; CDR3 DNA: TGCGCCAGCAGTCCGTTCCGGACAGGGGAGGAAGTTAACGAGCAGTACTTC; CDR3 protein: CASSPFRTGEEVNEQYF
J gene: TRBJ2-3; V gene: TRBV18; D gene: .; clone size: .; CDR3 DNA: TGTGCCAGCTCACCACCGCCGGGATCAGATACGCAGTATTTT; CDR3 protein: CASSPPPGSDTQYF
J gene: TRBJ2-5; V gene: TRBV9; D gene: TRBD1; clone size: once; CDR3 DNA: TGTGCCAGCAGTCATGACAGGGGGCTGGAGACCCAGTACTTC; CDR3 protein: CASSHDRGLETQYF
J gene: TRBJ2-1; V gene: TRBV9; D gene: .; clone size: .; CDR3 DNA: TGTGCCAGCTCCCCCGGTAGCCAAAGCTCCTACAATGAGCAGTTCTTC; CDR3 protein: CASSPGSQSSYNEQFF
J gene: TRBJ2-1; V gene: TRBV27; D gene: TRBD2; clone size: .; CDR3 DNA: TGTGCCAGCAGTCCTCTAGCGGGAGCCAAGTACAATGAGCAGTTCTTC; CDR3 protein: CASSPLAGAKYNEQFF
J gene: TRBJ1-1; V gene: TRBV28; D gene: .; clone size: .; CDR3 DNA: TGTGCCAGCAGTTTATCCCTTAACACTGAAGCTTTCTTT; CDR3 protein: CASSLSLNTEAFF
J gene: TRBJ2-1; V gene: TRBV30; D gene: TRBD2; clone size: .; CDR3 DNA: TGTGCCTGGACAGGAGGAGCGGGAGCCCGATACAATGAGCAGTTCTTC; CDR3 protein: CAWTGGAGARYNEQFF
J gene: TRBJ1-1; V gene: TRBV6-5; D gene: .; clone size: few; CDR3 DNA: TGTGCCAGCAGCTCTAACAGGGAAGCTTTCTTT; CDR3 protein: CASSSNREAFF
J gene: TRBJ1-1; V gene: TRBV6-1; D gene: .; clone size: .; CDR3 DNA: TGTGCCAGCAGTGTATATGGGGGGGGCACTGAAGCTTTCTTT; CDR3 protein: CASSVYGGGTEAFF
J gene: TRBJ1-2; V gene: TRBV5-6; D gene: .; clone size: .; CDR3 DNA: TGTGCCAGCACCGGAATTTACTTACTAGCTAAGTTTGGCTACACCTTC; CDR3 protein: CASTGIYLLAKFGYTF
J gene: TRBJ2-1; V gene: TRBV6-6; D gene: TRBD2; clone size: .; CDR3 DNA: TGTGCCAGTTATCTAGCGGGCTACTACAATGAGCAGTTCTTC; CDR3 protein: CASYLAGYYNEQFF
J gene: TRBJ2-3; V gene: TRBV15; D gene: TRBD1; clone size: .; CDR3 DNA: TGTGCCACCAGCAGAAGGACAGGGGGCACAGATACGCAGTATTTT; CDR3 protein: CATSRRTGGTDTQYF
J gene: TRBJ1-2; V gene: TRBV7-2; D gene: TRBD1; clone size: .; CDR3 DNA: TGTGCCAGCAGTTCTGGGACAGCCGGCTATGGCTACACCTTC; CDR3 protein: CASSSGTAGYGYTF
J gene: TRBJ2-1; V gene: TRBV30; D gene: TRBD2; clone size: .; CDR3 DNA: TGTGCCTGGAGTGTGACTAGCCTCTCCCGGAATGAGCAGTTCTTC; CDR3 protein: CAWSVTSLSRNEQFF
J gene: TRBJ1-1; V gene: TRBV6-6; D gene: .; clone size: .; CDR3 DNA: TGTGCCAGCAGTTATGCCCGGGGGGACACTGAAGCTTTCTTT; CDR3 protein: CASSYARGDTEAFF
J gene: TRBJ2-7; V gene: TRBV28; D gene: TRBD1; clone size: once; CDR3 DNA: TGTGCCAGCTCCGGGGACAGTTCCTACGAGCAGTACTTC; CDR3 protein: CASSGDSSYEQYF
J gene: TRBJ2-7; V gene: TRBV6-5; D gene: TRBD1; clone size: .; CDR3 DNA: TGTGCCAGCAGTATAATGACAGGGGACAACGAGCAGTACTTC; CDR3 protein: CASSIMTGDNEQYF
J gene: TRBJ1-4; V gene: TRBV4-3; D gene: .; clone size: .; CDR3 DNA: TGCGCCAGCAGCCAAGGGGGGGGAACAAGACTAGAAAAACTGTTTTTT; CDR3 protein: CASSQGGGTRLEKLFF
J gene: TRBJ2-2; V gene: TRBV29-1; D gene: TRBD2; clone size: .; CDR3 DNA: TGCAGCGCCGGGACTAGCGGAGCGAACACCGGGGAGCTGTTTTTT; CDR3 protein: CSAGTSGANTGELFF
J gene: TRBJ2-1; V gene: TRBV5-6; D gene: TRBD2; clone size: .; CDR3 DNA: TGTGCCAGCAGCAGGCCTAGCGGATTCTCCTACAATGAGCAGTTCTTC; CDR3 protein: CASSRPSGFSYNEQFF
J gene: TRBJ2-2; V gene: TRBV4-1; D gene: .; clone size: once; CDR3 DNA: TGCGCCAGCAGCCAACGAGCGGGCAACACCGGGGAGCTGTTTTTT; CDR3 protein: CASSQRAGNTGELFF
J gene: TRBJ2-1; V gene: TRBV7-2; D gene: TRBD2; clone size: .; CDR3 DNA: TGTGCCAGCAGCTTATCGATAAGCGGGGATGCGTTCTTC; CDR3 protein: CASSLSISGDAFF
J gene: TRBJ2-7; V gene: TRBV10-3; D gene: TRBD2; clone size: .; CDR3 DNA: TGTGCCATCAGTGATCTGCTAGCGGGAGAAGTCGAGCAGTACTTC; CDR3 protein: CAISDLLAGEVEQYF
J gene: TRBJ1-2; V gene: TRBV5-4; D gene: TRBD1; clone size: .; CDR3 DNA: TGTGCCAGCAGCCTACCACCGGGACAGGCAAACTATGGCTACACCTTC; CDR3 protein: CASSLPPGQANYGYTF
J gene: TRBJ2-2; V gene: TRBV9; D gene: TRBD2; clone size: .; CDR3 DNA: TGTGCCAGCAGCGTAGATCCGGGAGGGGTCGGCGGGGAGCTGTTTTTT; CDR3 protein: CASSVDPGGVGGELFF
J gene: TRBJ2-1; V gene: TRBV4-2; D gene: TRBD2; clone size: few; CDR3 DNA: TGTGCCAGCGGGGAACTAGCGGAAAACAATGAGCAGTTCTTC; CDR3 protein: CASGELAENNEQFF
J gene: TRBJ1-1; V gene: TRBV30; D gene: .; clone size: few; CDR3 DNA: TGTGCCTGGAGTGTATCCGGTGAAGCTTTCTTT; CDR3 protein: CAWSVSGEAFF
J gene: TRBJ2-1; V gene: TRBV23-1; D gene: TRBD2; clone size: .; CDR3 DNA: TGCGCCAGCAATCACTTTAGCGGGAGGGCCAATAGGTACAATGAGCAGTTCTTC; CDR3 protein: CASNHFSGRANRYNEQFF
J gene: TRBJ1-1; V gene: TRBV27; D gene: TRBD1; clone size: .; CDR3 DNA: TGTGCCAGCAGTAGGGACAGGGTTTTGACTGAAGCTTTCTTT; CDR3 protein: CASSRDRVLTEAFF
J gene: TRBJ1-2; V gene: TRBV9; D gene: TRBD1; clone size: .; CDR3 DNA: TGTGCCAGCCGCGGGACAGGGGGCGACTATGGCTACACCTTC; CDR3 protein: CASRGTGGDYGYTF
J gene: TRBJ1-5; V gene: TRBV19; D gene: .; clone size: once; CDR3 DNA: TGTGCCGGCGGAGGGGACCTATATCAGCCCCAGCATTTT; CDR3 protein: CAGGGDLYQPQHF
J gene: TRBJ1-4; V gene: TRBV11-2; D gene: .; clone size: .; CDR3 DNA: TGTGCCAGCAGCTTTGACAGGAGAGATGAAAAACTGTTTTTT; CDR3 protein: CASSFDRRDEKLFF
J gene: TRBJ2-7; V gene: TRBV14; D gene: .; clone size: .; CDR3 DNA: TGTGCCAGCAGCCATTGTATCAGGGACTACGAGCAGTACTTC; CDR3 protein: CASSHCIRDYEQYF
J gene: TRBJ1-1; V gene: TRBV7-6; D gene: TRBD1; clone size: .; CDR3 DNA: TGTGCCAGCAGCCCGGACATCTCAGGGGGGTCTGAAGCTTTCTTT; CDR3 protein: CASSPDISGGSEAFF
J gene: TRBJ1-2; V gene: TRBV6-1; D gene: TRBD1; clone size: .; CDR3 DNA: TGTGCCATCCGGGACAGGGGGCTAGAAGGCTACACCTTC; CDR3 protein: CAIRDRGLEGYTF
J gene: TRBJ2-7; V gene: TRBV27; D gene: .; clone size: .; CDR3 DNA: TGTGCCAGCAGTTTAGTTATCTACGAGCAGTACTTC; CDR3 protein: CASSLVIYEQYF